The next 13 T cell receptor beta chains were all read from a single sample in a study of human T cells and chemical hapten exposure. Indicated time point: pre-sensitization, week 0. Treatment given: therapeutic diphenylcyclopropenone sensitization with weekly scalp DPC. One entry per CDR3 protein, called by TCRdb with MiXCR from the RACE reads. The repertoire has under 300,000 distinct CDR3 sequences, about 7.7% of them found once; the top ten carry 1.2%. The sequencing here drew on whole blood, taken in connection with sensitization to the hapten diphenylcyclopropenone (DPC). The receptor source for this set is a man aged 18 to 30 with alopecia areata. Some clones in this sample may be carry-over from other donors' samples.

This clonotype was seen a few times. V is TRBV6-2 or TRBV6-3 and J is TRBJ1-6, with D unclear. The CDR3 runs to 18 residues. The V end lost 0 bases, the J end lost 4 bases, and 16 bases lay between the germline ends. In germline, CDR1 is MNHEY, CDR2 SVGEGT. The CDR3 sequence is CASSYSIGSTRYNSPLHF. The DNA for the CDR3 is TGTGCCAGCAGTTACTCCATTGGCAGCACGAGATATAATTCACCCCTCCACTTT.

The sample holds a few counts of this clonotype. The V call is TRBV24-1, the J call TRBJ2-2; the D gene could be TRBD1 or TRBD2 (5 bases each). Trimming stripped 5 bases from V and 4 bases from J, with 16 bases between. The CDR3 runs 16 residues. Germline V gene sequence: CDR1 KGHDR, CDR2 SFDVKD. Here the CDR3 DNA reads TGTGCCACCAGTGCCCCTGGCCGGGGCGGCACCGGGGAGCTGTTTTTT. Residues: CATSAPGRGGTGELFF.

This clonotype was detected a few times. This chain connects TRBV11-1 to TRBJ2-7, with TRBD2 as a possible D gene (6 bases). Germline V gene data show CDR1 as SGHAT and CDR2 as FQDESV (reference sequence). The CDR3 loop spans 15 amino acids. Trimming cost V 5 bases and J 2 bases, with 16 bases left between them. CDR3 DNA: TGTGCCAGCAGCCAAGGTTGGGGGGTCCCCTACGAGCAGTACTTC. Amino acids: CASSQGWGVPYEQYF.

This clonotype was seen more than once but under ten times. This chain links TRBV20-1 with TRBJ1-2; TRBD1 agrees at 7 bases. V lost 7 bases and J lost 8; bases outside the gene matches: 19. Germline loops: CDR1 DFQATT, CDR2 SNEGSKA (reference sequence). This CDR3 has 15 amino acids. DNA of the CDR3: TGCAGTGTCATAAAGCCTACAGGGGACTCGGAAGGCTACACCTTC. This gives the protein CSVIKPTGDSEGYTF.

The chain has TRBV13 and TRBJ1-2; D unresolved. The CDR3 contains 11 residues. Trimming left V 8 bases short and J 7 bases short, with 11 bases between. In germline, CDR1 is PRHDT, CDR2 FYEKMQ (reference sequence). The CDR3 DNA sequence: TGTGCCAGCGGGGATCCGCGTGGCTACACCTTC. Its translation: CASGDPRGYTF.

This clonotype has only a few counts. The rearrangement uses TRBV11-2 and TRBJ1-2; TRBD1 might be the D (5 bases). CDR1 SGHAT and CDR2 FQNNGV come from the germline V gene. V lost 6 bases to trimming and J lost 3 bases, with 11 bases between them. The CDR3 contains 13 residues. In nucleotides, the CDR3 is TGTGCCAGCAGAAAAGACAGCGACTATGGCTACACCTTC. Translating it yields CASRKDSDYGYTF.

This clonotype was observed a handful of times. The chain employs TRBV29-1 and TRBJ2-5; D could derive from TRBD1 or TRBD2 (5 bases each). CDR3 length: 14 residues. The germline gives CDR1 SQVTM, CDR2 ANQGSEA. V gave up 4 bases and J gave up 0 bases, with 12 bases separating them. The CDR3 is CSVGSEGNQETQYF. The CDR3 DNA is TGCAGCGTTGGGTCAGAGGGGAACCAAGAGACCCAGTACTTC.

This clonotype was seen many times. The chain uses TRBV28 and TRBJ2-7; TRBD1 agrees at 9 bases. After removal of 8 bases from V and 2 bases from J, the junction contained 7 bases not matched to a gene. Per germline, CDR1 MDHEN and CDR2 SYDVKM. The CDR3 has 14 residues. CDR3 sequence reads: CASGAGDRAYEQYV. CDR3 bases: TGTGCCAGCGGCGCCGGGGACAGGGCCTACGAGCAGTACGTC.

This clonotype was seen repeatedly, ten times or more. J is TRBJ1-5 and V is TRBV6-2 or TRBV6-3; D may be TRBD1 (6 bases). V gave up 4 bases and J gave up 0 bases, with 10 bases separating them. CDR1 is MNHEY and CDR2 is SVGEGT in the germline V gene. This CDR3 has 15 residues. This CDR3 reads CASSSTGFSNQPQHF. As DNA, the CDR3 is TGTGCCAGCAGTTCGACAGGATTTAGCAATCAGCCCCAGCATTTT.

This clonotype has just a few counts. The rearrangement links TRBV6-4 to TRBJ2-2; D perhaps matches TRBD2 (6 bases). Between the trimmed V and J ends, which lost 3 bases and 3 bases, there was a span of 14 bases. Germline V gene sequence: CDR1 MRHNA, CDR2 SNTAGT. CDR3 length: 16 amino acids. The CDR3 DNA follows: TGTGCCAGCAGTGAGCGTGGAGGGGACGACACCGGGGAGCTGTTTTTT. Amino acid sequence: CASSERGGDDTGELFF.

This clonotype came up many times. The chain links TRBV10-3 to TRBJ2-5; D not certain. Germline CDR1 reads ENHRY; CDR2 reads SYGVKD. The V and J ends lost 3 bases and 4 bases respectively, with 3 bases between them. The CDR3 is 11 amino acids. The CDR3 is CAISDRETQYF. The CDR3 DNA reads as TGTGCCATCAGTGACAGAGAGACCCAGTACTTC.

The chain has TRBV7-3 and TRBJ1-2; a weak D match, TRBD1 (6 bases). Between the trimmed V and J ends, which lost 4 bases and 5 bases, there was a span of 20 bases. The CDR3 loop spans 16 amino acids. Germline V lookup: CDR1 SGHTA, CDR2 FQGTGA. DNA of the CDR3: TGTGCCAGCAGCTCCCCCCCAGGAGGGGGTTTTTATGGCTACACCTTC. It codes for CASSSPPGGGFYGYTF.

This clonotype was picked up a small number of times. The rearrangement joins TRBV6-2 or TRBV6-3 to TRBJ2-1, with D perhaps given as TRBD1 or TRBD2 (6 bases each). Germline CDR1 reads MNHEY; CDR2 reads SVGEGT. Trimming took off 5 bases at V and 3 bases at J, with 17 bases between the two ends. The CDR3 extends over 16 amino acids. The CDR3: CASSPVLGGIYNEQFF. For the CDR3, the DNA is TGTGCCAGCAGTCCTGTCTTGGGGGGCATCTACAATGAGCAGTTCTTC.